The next 30 T cell receptor beta chains were all read from a single sample in a study of T cells in Graves' hyperthyroidism and ophthalmopathy. The investigators amplified TCR beta CDR3 regions from RNA transcripts. First-round RT-PCR targeting the TCR CDR3 was performed with the HTBI primer set. TCRdb re-called the multiplex PCR reads through MiXCR, storing one row per CDR3 protein. The table has 650,000 to 850,000 distinct CDR3 sequences, roughly a sixth seen once. The sequencing input was blood. The receptors derive from a woman aged 45 to 65 with Graves' hyperthyroidism that later progressed to Graves' ophthalmopathy.

Regarding this clonotype: A clone one base away is much larger, so this may be a read error. This sequence joins TRBV10-3 and TRBJ2-2; the D is unclear. Germline V CDR1 and CDR2: ENHRY, SYGVKD. The CDR3 has 17 residues. The V gene lost 2 bases and the J gene lost 1 base, with 14 bases spanning the gap. The CDR3 nucleotides read TGTGCCATCAGTGAGACGACGGCTTCCGAGAACACCGGGGAGCTGTTTTTT. Protein product: CAISETTASENTGELFF.

The chain is built from TRBV29-1 and TRBJ2-5; D unclear. The ends were cut back, 0 bases at V and 2 bases at J, with 10 bases in the middle. The CDR3 runs 14 residues. Germline CDR1 SQVTM, CDR2 ANQGSEA. The DNA of the CDR3 is TGCAGCGTTGAAGATGGTCCAGGTCAAGAGACCCAGTACTTC. It specifies CSVEDGPGQETQYF.

This clonotype was detected ten times or more. V gene TRBV20-1 combines with J gene TRBJ2-4; 7 bases fit TRBD1. The germline CDR1 and CDR2 sequences are DFQATT and SNEGSKA (reference sequence). J was trimmed by 0 bases and V by 1 base; bases with no gene match: 12. CDR3 length equals 18 residues. This chain's CDR3 is CSARVRVRTGLAKNIQYF. The CDR3 coding sequence is TGCAGTGCTAGAGTTCGCGTGAGGACAGGCCTAGCCAAAAACATTCAGTACTTC.

This clonotype occurred a few times. This chain connects TRBV18 to TRBJ2-7; TRBD1 agrees at 10 bases. The germline V gene encodes CDR1 KGHSH and CDR2 LQKENI. The CDR3 loop spans 17 amino acids. Unmatched junction bases numbered 14, after V lost 5 bases and J lost 4 bases. The DNA of the CDR3 is TGTGCCAGCTCATACCCCTCCGGGACAGGGGCGGGGTACGAGCAGTACTTC. It is translated as CASSYPSGTGAGYEQYF.

J is TRBJ2-1 and V is TRBV9; D is uncertain. Germline V gives CDR1 SGDLS, CDR2 YYNGEE. Trimming removed 4 bases from V and 5 bases from J, with 13 bases in between. The CDR3 totals 14 residues. In DNA form, the CDR3 reads TGTGCCAGCAGCCCAGGCAGGCTAGACAATGAGCAGTTCTTC. Translating gives CASSPGRLDNEQFF.

The chain links TRBV29-1 to TRBJ2-7; D might be TRBD1 or TRBD2, each matching 6 bases. Trimming removed 6 bases from V and 3 bases from J, with 12 bases in between. Germline loops: CDR1 SQVTM, CDR2 ANQGSEA. The CDR3 is 12 amino acids. This CDR3 is CSVGGGGYEQYF. The CDR3 bases are TGCAGCGTCGGCGGAGGGGGCTACGAGCAGTACTTC.

In its sample, this clonotype was seen a few times. The V call is TRBV9, the J call TRBJ2-2, with TRBD2 matching 8 bases. The CDR3 is 16 residues long. The germline V gene has CDR1 SGDLS and CDR2 YYNGEE. The junction had 5 bases not matched to a gene; V was cut back by 0 bases and J by 4 bases. The CDR3 DNA reads TGTGCCAGCAGCGTAGTTCAAGCGGGGGTCACCGGGGAGCTGTTTTTT. Its protein product is CASSVVQAGVTGELFF.

This clonotype was seen ten or more times. This chain connects TRBV6-2 or TRBV6-3 to TRBJ2-7; tentatively, D is TRBD2 (5 bases). Germline loops: CDR1 MNHEY, CDR2 SVGEGT. The CDR3 is 14 amino acids. Trimming took 2 bases from V and 4 from J, leaving 12 bases between them. The CDR3 DNA sequence: TGTGCCAGCAGTTACATGGGAGAGCGTTACGAGCAGTACTTC. Translated, it gives CASSYMGERYEQYF.

This chain links TRBV13 with TRBJ2-1; D remains ambiguous. CDR1 and CDR2 (germline): PRHDT, FYEKMQ (reference sequence). This CDR3 contains 12 residues. Trimming shortened V by 2 bases and J by 9 bases, and 8 bases separated the two germline ends. The CDR3 region is CASSLYGGEQFF. In DNA form, the CDR3 reads TGTGCCAGCAGCTTATACGGCGGTGAGCAGTTCTTC. Together with reference TRBV13 and TRBJ2-1, the CDR3 gives the full variable domain: AAGVIQSPRHLIKEKRETATLKCYPIPRHDTVYWYQQGPGQDPQFLISFYEKMQSDKGSIPDRFSAQQFSDYHSELNMSSLELGDSALYFCASSLYGGEQFFGPGTRLTVL.

This clonotype was counted a few times. V and J are TRBV30 and TRBJ1-2; TRBD1 agrees at 9 bases. The germline V gene has CDR1 GTSNPN and CDR2 SVGIG (reference sequence). This CDR3 has 13 amino acids. V gave up 8 bases and J gave up 5 bases; unmatched junction bases: 9. CDR3: CAGIQGQGYGYTF. DNA of the CDR3: TGTGCCGGGATCCAAGGACAGGGGTATGGCTACACCTTC. Variable domain in full (rest from reference TRBV30 and TRBJ1-2): SQTIHQWPATLVQPVGSPLSLECTVEGTSNPNLYWYRQAAGRGLQLLFYSVGIGQISSEVPQNLSASRPQDRQFILSSKKLLLSDSGFYLCAGIQGQGYGYTFGSGTRLTVV.

On this clonotype itself: A read error is possible here, since a much larger clone lies one base away. The genes are TRBV3-1 and TRBJ1-4; 11 positions agree with TRBD1. The CDR3 has 15 residues. J was trimmed by 7 bases and V by 3 bases; bases with no gene match: 4. Germline V lookup: CDR1 LGHDT, CDR2 YNNKEL (reference sequence). This CDR3 is CASSQEDRGLEKLFF. CDR3 bases: TGTGCCAGCAGCCAGGAGGACAGGGGGCTTGAAAAACTGTTTTTT.

This clonotype was found many times. The gene calls are TRBV3-1 and TRBJ2-1, with TRBD1 matching 10 bases. This CDR3 region has 15 residues. With V trimmed by 4 bases and J by 5 bases, 5 bases remained unmatched. From germline, CDR1 is LGHDT and CDR2 YNNKEL (reference sequence). DNA for the CDR3: TGTGCCAGCAGCCTGCCGGGACAGGGGAACAATGAGCAGTTCTTC. It encodes CASSLPGQGNNEQFF.

This clonotype appeared a few times. The chain links TRBV29-1 to TRBJ1-2; possibly TRBD1 for D (6 bases). Germline V gene data show CDR1 as SQVTM and CDR2 as ANQGSEA. The germline V and J ends were trimmed by 4 bases and 6 bases, with 12 bases remaining between them. This CDR3 is 12 amino acids long. The DNA of the CDR3 is TGCAGCGTTGGTGGGGGCAGCGATGGCTACACCTTC. This codes for CSVGGGSDGYTF.

This clonotype has a count of ten or more. This chain connects TRBV12-3 or TRBV12-4 to TRBJ2-3; D is possibly TRBD2 (6 bases). The CDR3 sequence is 14 residues long. Trimming removed 8 bases at V and 1 base at J, with 13 bases between. The CDR3 DNA is TGTGCCAGCCACCCGGGGGACGGCACAGATACGCAGTATTTT. It is translated as CASHPGDGTDTQYF.

The rearrangement links TRBV29-1 to TRBJ2-5; 7 bases line up with TRBD2. V gave up 7 bases and J gave up 2 bases; unmatched junction bases: 13. CDR3 length equals 15 residues. The germline CDR1 and CDR2 sequences are SQVTM and ANQGSEA. The CDR3 region is CSAPRAGSRQETQYF. CDR3 coding DNA: TGCAGCGCCCCGAGAGCGGGGTCACGTCAAGAGACCCAGTACTTC.

CDR3 sequence: CASSYLEKETQYF. The CDR3 DNA reads TGTGCCAGCAGTTATCTAGAGAAAGAGACCCAGTACTTC. The V call is TRBV12-3 or TRBV12-4, the J call TRBJ2-5; no firm D call. V was cut by 4 bases and J by 3 bases, with 9 bases left in between. This CDR3 region has 13 residues.

The V and J genes are TRBV28 and TRBJ2-5; possible D gene TRBD1, 7 bases. Germline V lookup: CDR1 MDHEN, CDR2 SYDVKM. This CDR3 has 15 amino acids. V dropped 5 bases and J dropped 1 base, with 14 bases sitting between them. The CDR3, as DNA: TGTGCCAGCAGTACTTACCAGGGGGGCCAAGAGACCCAGTACTTC. This sequence encodes CASSTYQGGQETQYF.

The CDR3 spells CASSGRPDMRYF. The DNA of the CDR3 is TGTGCCAGCAGTGGCCGGCCCGACATGCGGTACTTC. This chain joins TRBV2 and TRBJ2-7; D gene unclear. In germline, CDR1 is SNHLY, CDR2 FYNNEI. V was clipped by 4 bases and J by 12 bases, with 16 bases between them. The CDR3 covers 12 residues.

This clonotype was observed a few times. J is TRBJ2-7 and V is TRBV29-1; 7 bases are shared with TRBD2. J was trimmed by 7 bases and V by 1 base; bases with no gene match: 10. The CDR3 runs 14 residues. Germline CDR1 and CDR2: SQVTM and ANQGSEA. The DNA for the CDR3 is TGCAGCGTTGAAGTCGGGCGGGGGAGTCGGGAGCAGTACTTC. Protein sequence: CSVEVGRGSREQYF.

This clonotype was detected many times. This chain connects TRBV27 to TRBJ2-1; no definite D call. Germline-derived CDR1 and CDR2 are MNHEY and SMNVEV (reference sequence). The CDR3 length is 15 residues. Trimming stripped 4 bases from V and 8 bases from J, with 18 bases between. Here the CDR3 reads CASSWTASAGDEQFF. The CDR3 DNA reads TGTGCCAGCAGTTGGACGGCAAGCGCTGGCGATGAGCAGTTCTTC.

This rearrangement joins TRBV3-1 to TRBJ2-5, with 9 bases aligning to TRBD2. Germline loops: CDR1 LGHDT, CDR2 YNNKEL (reference sequence). The CDR3 has 15 residues. V was pared by 4 bases and J by 3 bases, with 6 bases of the junction left unmatched. This CDR3 is CASSRSRGGEETQYF. The CDR3 DNA is TGTGCCAGCAGCCGATCCCGCGGGGGGGAAGAGACCCAGTACTTC.

The sample holds many counts of this clonotype. As DNA, the CDR3 is TGTGCCAGCAGCCCCGGACAGGGAAGGAATCAGCCCCAGCATTTT. This gives the protein CASSPGQGRNQPQHF. The chain links TRBV3-1 to TRBJ1-5; 8 bases are shared with TRBD1. V lost 4 bases to trimming and J lost 4 bases; unmatched junction nucleotides: 6. This CDR3 contains 15 residues. The germline V gene has CDR1 LGHDT and CDR2 YNNKEL (reference sequence). The whole variable domain, remainder taken from reference TRBV3-1 and TRBJ1-5, is DTAVSQTPKYLVTQMGNDKSIKCEQNLGHDTMYWYKQDSKKFLKIMFSYNNKELIINETVPNRFSPKSPDKAHLNLHINSLELGDSAVYFCASSPGQGRNQPQHFGDGTRLSIL.

The sample holds many counts of this clonotype. The rearrangement joins TRBV7-2 to TRBJ1-1, with D perhaps matching TRBD1 (5 bases). Trimming removed 5 bases from V and 7 bases from J, with 20 bases in between. The CDR3 contains 15 residues. CDR1 is SGHTA, CDR2 FQGNSA, per germline. CDR3 residues: CASSAQGAPLGEAFF. The CDR3 DNA sequence: TGTGCCAGCAGCGCGCAAGGGGCCCCCCTGGGTGAAGCTTTCTTT.

This clonotype occurred a few times. The J gene is TRBJ2-2, the V gene TRBV13; TRBD1 matches at 7 bases. Germline values: CDR1 PRHDT, CDR2 FYEKMQ (reference sequence). The junction had 6 bases not matched to a gene; V was cut back by 5 bases and J by 3 bases. The CDR3 is 15 amino acids. Here the CDR3 reads CASSVYRGYTGELFF. The DNA for the CDR3 is TGTGCCAGCAGCGTTTACAGGGGTTACACCGGGGAGCTGTTTTTT. Using reference TRBV13 and TRBJ2-2 for the parts outside the CDR3, the full variable domain is AAGVIQSPRHLIKEKRETATLKCYPIPRHDTVYWYQQGPGQDPQFLISFYEKMQSDKGSIPDRFSAQQFSDYHSELNMSSLELGDSALYFCASSVYRGYTGELFFGEGSRLTVL.

The chain employs TRBV6-2 or TRBV6-3 and TRBJ1-2; D unresolved. Germline CDR1 is MNHEY and CDR2 is SVGEGT. The CDR3 is 13 residues long. The germline V and J ends were trimmed by 5 bases and 6 bases, with 13 bases remaining between them. The CDR3 DNA is TGTGCCAGCAGTGCCCGGACGAGGGATGGCTACACCTTC. It specifies CASSARTRDGYTF.

This clonotype was picked up a small number of times. This rearrangement joins TRBV27 to TRBJ1-5; TRBD1 aligns across 7 bases. Trimming removed 3 bases from V and 6 bases from J; junction bases left unmatched: 26. Germline V gene sequence: CDR1 MNHEY, CDR2 SMNVEV (reference sequence). The CDR3 runs 21 residues. The CDR3 nucleotides are TGTGCCAGCAGTTTTAGGGGGCCATTGAGACAGGGAAATTCCGTAAGTCAGCCCCAGCATTTT. This sequence encodes CASSFRGPLRQGNSVSQPQHF.

This clonotype was observed at least ten times. CDR3 sequence: CASSWQGFDTEAFF. CDR3 bases: TGTGCCAGCAGTTGGCAGGGGTTCGACACTGAAGCTTTCTTT. This sequence joins TRBV12-3 or TRBV12-4 and TRBJ1-1, with D possibly matching TRBD1 (6 bases). The CDR3 loop spans 14 amino acids. The V end was cut by 4 bases, the J end by 3 bases, with 12 bases between.

This clonotype was found once. The DNA of the CDR3 is TGTGCCAGCAGCGCCCAGTCGGGGACAGGGGGCTCCTATGGCTACACCTTC. This translates into CASSAQSGTGGSYGYTF. V is TRBV9 and J is TRBJ1-2, with TRBD1 matching over 12 bases. J gave up 4 bases and V 3 bases, and 10 bases lay outside the gene matches. CDR1 and CDR2 from the germline V gene are SGDLS and YYNGEE. The CDR3 spans 17 residues.

This clonotype was recorded at least ten times. The chain has TRBV3-1 and TRBJ1-2, with D maybe TRBD1 (6 bases). The CDR3 has 13 residues. With 4 bases removed from V and 8 bases from J, the gap between germline ends came to 14 bases. Germline assignment: CDR1 LGHDT and CDR2 YNNKEL (reference sequence). The CDR3 nucleotides read TGTGCCAGCAGCCGAGTACAGGGAAGAGGCTACACCTTC. This sequence encodes CASSRVQGRGYTF.

This clonotype was observed a few times. The V gene is TRBV6-1, the J gene TRBJ1-5, with unresolved D. This CDR3 comprises 14 residues. The V end lost 10 bases, the J end lost 9 bases, and 22 bases lay between the germline ends. Germline CDR1 reads MNHNS; CDR2 reads SASEGT. This CDR3 reads CATQPQPPSAPQHF. CDR3 DNA: TGTGCCACCCAACCGCAGCCTCCCTCAGCGCCCCAGCATTTT.